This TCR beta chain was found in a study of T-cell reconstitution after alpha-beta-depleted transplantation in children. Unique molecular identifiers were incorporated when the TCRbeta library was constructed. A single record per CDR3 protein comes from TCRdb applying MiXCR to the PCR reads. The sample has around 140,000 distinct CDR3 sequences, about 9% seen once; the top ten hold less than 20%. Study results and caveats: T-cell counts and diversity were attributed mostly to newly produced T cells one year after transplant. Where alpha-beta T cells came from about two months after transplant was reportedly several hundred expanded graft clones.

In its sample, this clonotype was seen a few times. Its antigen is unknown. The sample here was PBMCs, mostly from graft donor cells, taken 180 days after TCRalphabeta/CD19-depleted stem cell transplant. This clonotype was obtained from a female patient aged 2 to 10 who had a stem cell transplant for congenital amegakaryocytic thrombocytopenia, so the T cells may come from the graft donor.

DNA for the CDR3: TGTGCCAGCTCCCGGACTGGAGTTAGCACAGATACGCAGTATTTT. Amino acid sequence: CASSRTGVSTDTQYF. The chain is built from TRBV18 and TRBJ2-3, with D maybe TRBD2 (5 bases). Germline V gives CDR1 KGHSH, CDR2 LQKENI. The CDR3 loop spans 15 amino acids. V was pared by 6 bases and J by 0 bases, with 13 bases between.